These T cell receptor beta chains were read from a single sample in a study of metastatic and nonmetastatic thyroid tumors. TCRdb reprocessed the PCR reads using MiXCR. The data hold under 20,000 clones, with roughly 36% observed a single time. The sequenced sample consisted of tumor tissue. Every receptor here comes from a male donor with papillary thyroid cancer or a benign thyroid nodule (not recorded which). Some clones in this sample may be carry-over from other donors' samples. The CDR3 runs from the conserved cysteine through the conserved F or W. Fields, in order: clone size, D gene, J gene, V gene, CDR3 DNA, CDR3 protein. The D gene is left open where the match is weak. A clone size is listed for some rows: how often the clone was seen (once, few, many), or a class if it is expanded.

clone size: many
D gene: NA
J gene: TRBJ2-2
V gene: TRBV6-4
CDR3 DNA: TGTGCCAGCAGTACAGGGGAGGACACCGGGGAGCTGTTTTTT
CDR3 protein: CASSTGEDTGELFF

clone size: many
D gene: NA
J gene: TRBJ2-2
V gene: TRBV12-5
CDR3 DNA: TGTGCTAGTGGTTCGCCAAACACCGGGGAGCTGTTTTTT
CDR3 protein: CASGSPNTGELFF

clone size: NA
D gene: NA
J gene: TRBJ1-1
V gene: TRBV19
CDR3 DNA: TGTGCCAGTAGTATCGGCAGTAACGACGCTGAAGCTTTCTTT
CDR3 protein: CASSIGSNDAEAFF

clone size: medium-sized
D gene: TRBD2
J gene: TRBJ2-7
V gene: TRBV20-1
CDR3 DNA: TGCAGTGCTAGAGATCGGGCTAGCGGGGGCGAGCAGTACTTC
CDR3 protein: CSARDRASGGEQYF

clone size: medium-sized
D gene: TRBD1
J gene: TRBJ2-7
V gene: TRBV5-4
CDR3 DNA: TGTGCCAGCAGCCAGGACAGGGTGGCATACGAGCAGTACTTC
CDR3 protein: CASSQDRVAYEQYF

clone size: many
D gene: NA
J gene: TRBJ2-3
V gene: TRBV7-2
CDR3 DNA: TGTGCCAGCAGCTTAGGACCGTTTAGCACAGATACGCAGTATTTT
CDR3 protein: CASSLGPFSTDTQYF

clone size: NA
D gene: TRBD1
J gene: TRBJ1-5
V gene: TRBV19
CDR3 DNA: TGTGCCACCTTACCTATTACAGGGGCCAATCAGCCCCAGCATTTT
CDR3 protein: CATLPITGANQPQHF

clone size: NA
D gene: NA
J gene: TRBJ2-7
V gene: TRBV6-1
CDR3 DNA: TGTGCCAGCAGAGAAAGGACAGCCTCCTACGAGCAGTACTTC
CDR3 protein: CASRERTASYEQYF

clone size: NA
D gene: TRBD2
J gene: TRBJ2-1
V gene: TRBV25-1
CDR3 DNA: TGTGCCAGCAGTCCGGGAGGAATAGACTTCAATGAGCAGTTCTTC
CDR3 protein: CASSPGGIDFNEQFF

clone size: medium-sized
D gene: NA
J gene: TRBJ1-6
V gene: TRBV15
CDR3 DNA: TGTGCCACCAGCAAGGGGTCAAGCTCCTATAATTCACCCCTCCACTTT
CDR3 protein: CATSKGSSSYNSPLHF

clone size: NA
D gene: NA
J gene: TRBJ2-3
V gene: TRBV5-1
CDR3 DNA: TGCGCCAGCGGCAGCTCCGGGACTCTGGATACGCAGTATTTT
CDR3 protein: CASGSSGTLDTQYF

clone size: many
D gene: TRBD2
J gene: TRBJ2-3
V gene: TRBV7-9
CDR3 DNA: TGTGCCAGCAGCTATAGTTCAATCCTGCGGGAGTGGGGGGCAGATACGCAGTATTTT
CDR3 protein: CASSYSSILREWGADTQYF

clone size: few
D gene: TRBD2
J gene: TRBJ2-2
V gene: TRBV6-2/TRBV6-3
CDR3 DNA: TGTGCCAGCAGTTACTCGATAGGGACTAGACACACCGGGGAGCTGTTTTTT
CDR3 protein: CASSYSIGTRHTGELFF

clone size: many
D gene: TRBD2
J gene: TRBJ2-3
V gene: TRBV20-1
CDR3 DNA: TGCAGTGCTACCCAGCGGGAGATGATCACATATACGCAGTATTTT
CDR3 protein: CSATQREMITYTQYF

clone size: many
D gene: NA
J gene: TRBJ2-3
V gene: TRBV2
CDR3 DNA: TGTGCCAGCAGCAAACCAGACCGCACAGATACGCAGTATTTT
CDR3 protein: CASSKPDRTDTQYF

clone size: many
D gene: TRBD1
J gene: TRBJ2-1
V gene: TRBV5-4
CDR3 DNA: TGTGCCAGCAGCCCGGGACAGACGCAGTTCTTC
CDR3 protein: CASSPGQTQFF

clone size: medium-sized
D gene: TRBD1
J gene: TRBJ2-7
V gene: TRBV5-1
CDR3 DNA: TGCGCCATCAGTCTCGGGACAGGGCTCTACGAGCAGTACTTC
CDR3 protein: CAISLGTGLYEQYF

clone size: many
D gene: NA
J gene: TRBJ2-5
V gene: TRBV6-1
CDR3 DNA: TGTGCCAGCAGTGAACTCGAGACCCAGTACTTC
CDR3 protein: CASSELETQYF

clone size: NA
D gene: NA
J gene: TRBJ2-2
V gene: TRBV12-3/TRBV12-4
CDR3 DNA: TGTGCCACAAACCGGAGGCGGTCGAACACCTGGGAGCTGTTTTTT
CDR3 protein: CATNRRRSNTWELFF

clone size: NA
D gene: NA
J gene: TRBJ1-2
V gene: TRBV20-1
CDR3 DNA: TGCAGTGCTAGGGGAGGGAATTATCACACCTTC
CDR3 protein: CSARGGNYHTF

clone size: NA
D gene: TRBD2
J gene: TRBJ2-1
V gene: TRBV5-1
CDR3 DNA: TGCGCCAACAGTAAGCGGGGGTCCTACAATGAGCAGTTCTTC
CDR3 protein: CANSKRGSYNEQFF

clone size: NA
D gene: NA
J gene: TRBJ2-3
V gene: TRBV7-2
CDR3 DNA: TGTGCCAGCAGCTTATACCCCGAGCGAAATAGCGTAGCCACAGATACGCAGTATTTT
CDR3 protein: CASSLYPERNSVATDTQYF

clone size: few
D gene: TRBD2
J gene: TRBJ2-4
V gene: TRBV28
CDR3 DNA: TGTGCCAGCAGTGTAGTACTAGCGGGAGTCGTCAAAAACATTCAGTACTTC
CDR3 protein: CASSVVLAGVVKNIQYF

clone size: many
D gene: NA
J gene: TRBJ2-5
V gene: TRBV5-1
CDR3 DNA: TGCGCCAGCAGCTTGGCCAACGGAGAGGGGGAGACCCAGTACTTC
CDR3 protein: CASSLANGEGETQYF

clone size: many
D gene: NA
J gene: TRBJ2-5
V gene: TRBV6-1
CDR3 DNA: TGTGCCAGCGGGCACATCAGGGGAGAGACCCAGTACTTC
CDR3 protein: CASGHIRGETQYF

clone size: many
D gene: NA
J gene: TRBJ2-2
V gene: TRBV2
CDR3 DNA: TGTGCCAGCAGAGACGAGCCCGGGGAGCTGTTTTTT
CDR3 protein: CASRDEPGELFF

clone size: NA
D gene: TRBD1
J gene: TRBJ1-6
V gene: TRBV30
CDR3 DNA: TGTGCCTGGAGTAAGACAGGGGGCATGGTGGACTCACCCCTCCACTTT
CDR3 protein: CAWSKTGGMVDSPLHF

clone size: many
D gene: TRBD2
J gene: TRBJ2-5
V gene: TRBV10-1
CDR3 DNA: TGCGCCAGCAGTGAGTACTCTAGCGGGACCAAAGAGACCCAGTACTTC
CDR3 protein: CASSEYSSGTKETQYF

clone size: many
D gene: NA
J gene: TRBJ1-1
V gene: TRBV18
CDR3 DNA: TGTGCCAGCTCACCGATGACCCGAAACACTGAAGCTTTCTTT
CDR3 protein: CASSPMTRNTEAFF

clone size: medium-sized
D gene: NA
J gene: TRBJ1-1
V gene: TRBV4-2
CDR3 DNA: TGTGCCAGCAGCCAGGAACAAGCGATGAACACTGAAGCTTTCTTT
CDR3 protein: CASSQEQAMNTEAFF

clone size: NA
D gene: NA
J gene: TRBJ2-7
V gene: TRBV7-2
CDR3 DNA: TGTGCCAGCAGCTCCATGCTGGGGCCGAACGAGCAGTACTTC
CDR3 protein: CASSSMLGPNEQYF

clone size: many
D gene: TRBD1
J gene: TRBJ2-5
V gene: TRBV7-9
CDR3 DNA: TGTGCCAGCAGCTTATCGACAGGGATTCAAGAGACCCAGTACTTC
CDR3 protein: CASSLSTGIQETQYF

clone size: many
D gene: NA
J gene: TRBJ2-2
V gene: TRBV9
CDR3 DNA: TGTGCCAGCAGCGTAGTTGAACGGAGCCTCGGGGAGCTGTTTTTT
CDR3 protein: CASSVVERSLGELFF

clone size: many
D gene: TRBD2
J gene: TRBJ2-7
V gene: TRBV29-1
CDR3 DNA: TGCAGCGTTGGGCGGGGGGCGGGAGAGCAGTACTTC
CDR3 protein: CSVGRGAGEQYF

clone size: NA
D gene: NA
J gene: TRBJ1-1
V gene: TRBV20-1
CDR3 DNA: TGCAGTGCTACCCGGACGGTGGTCACTGAAGCTTTCTTT
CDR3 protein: CSATRTVVTEAFF

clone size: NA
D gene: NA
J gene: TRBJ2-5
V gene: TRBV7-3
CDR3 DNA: TGTGCCAGCAGCTCCGCGCACCAAGAGACCAAGTACTTC
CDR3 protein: CASSSAHQETKYF

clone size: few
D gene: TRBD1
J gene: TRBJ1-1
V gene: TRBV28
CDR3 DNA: TGTGCCAGCCGGGCTCGGACAGGTTGTAATACTGAAGCTTTCTTT
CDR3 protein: CASRARTGCNTEAFF

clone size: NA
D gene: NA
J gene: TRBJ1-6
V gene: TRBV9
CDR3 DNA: TGTGCCAGCAGCGTAGCAGGGAGCTCCTATAATTCACCCCTCCACTTT
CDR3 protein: CASSVAGSSYNSPLHF

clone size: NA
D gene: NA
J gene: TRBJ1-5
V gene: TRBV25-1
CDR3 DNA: TGTGCCATTAGTGAATGGGGTAGCAATCAGCCCCAGCATTTT
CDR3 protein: CAISEWGSNQPQHF

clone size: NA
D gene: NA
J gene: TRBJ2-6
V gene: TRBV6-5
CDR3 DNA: TGTCCCAGCAGTTACGAGGCAGGCATCTCTGCGGCCAACGTCCTGATTTTC
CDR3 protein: CPSSYEAGISAANVLIF

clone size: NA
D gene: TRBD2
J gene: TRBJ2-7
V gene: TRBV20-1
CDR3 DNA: TGCAGTGCTAGGACTAGCGGGAGTCGGTCCTACGAGCAGTACTTC
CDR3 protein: CSARTSGSRSYEQYF

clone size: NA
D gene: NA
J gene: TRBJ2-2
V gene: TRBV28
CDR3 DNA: TGTGCCAGCAGTTTAGTGCGGGTGTGGAACACCGGGGAGCTGTTTTTT
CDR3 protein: CASSLVRVWNTGELFF

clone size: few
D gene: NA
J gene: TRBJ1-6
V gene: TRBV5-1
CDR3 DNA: TGCGCCAGCAGCTTGGAGGGAAACGGTAATTCACCCCTCCACTTT
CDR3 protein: CASSLEGNGNSPLHF

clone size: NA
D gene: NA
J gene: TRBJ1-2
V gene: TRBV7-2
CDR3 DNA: TGTGCCAGCAGCTTAGTCTGGGTAGAGATTGGCTACACCTTC
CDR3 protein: CASSLVWVEIGYTF

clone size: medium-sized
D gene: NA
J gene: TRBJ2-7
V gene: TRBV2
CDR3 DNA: TGTGCCAGCAGTGTGGGGAGGGGGGGTACCTACGAGCAGTACTTC
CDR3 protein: CASSVGRGGTYEQYF

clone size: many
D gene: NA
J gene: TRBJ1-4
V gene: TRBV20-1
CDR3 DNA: TGCAGTGCTAGACGGCCGGGACCCAGCGATGAAAAACTGTTTTTT
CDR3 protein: CSARRPGPSDEKLFF

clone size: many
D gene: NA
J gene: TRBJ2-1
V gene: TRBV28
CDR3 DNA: TGTGCCAGCAGTCCAGGGGCCCTACAAAGCTCCTACAATGAGCAGTTCTTC
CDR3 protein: CASSPGALQSSYNEQFF

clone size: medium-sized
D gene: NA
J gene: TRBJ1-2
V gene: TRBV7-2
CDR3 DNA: TGTGCCAGCAGCTTAGGGCGCGGGAACTATGGCTACACCTTC
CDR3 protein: CASSLGRGNYGYTF

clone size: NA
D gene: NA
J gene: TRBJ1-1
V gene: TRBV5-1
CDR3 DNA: TGCGCCAGCCTGGGCGGGCCTATTAACACTGAAGCTTTCTTT
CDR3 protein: CASLGGPINTEAFF

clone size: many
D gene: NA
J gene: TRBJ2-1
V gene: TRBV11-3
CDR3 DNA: TGTGCCAGCAGCTTAGGACAGTCGTCTGCCCTAGATGAGCAGTTCTTC
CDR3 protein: CASSLGQSSALDEQFF

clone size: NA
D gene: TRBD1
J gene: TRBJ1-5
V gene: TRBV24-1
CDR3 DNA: TGTGCCTCCAGTTATTCTACGTCAGGGGGGAGCAATCAGCCCCAGCATTTT
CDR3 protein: CASSYSTSGGSNQPQHF

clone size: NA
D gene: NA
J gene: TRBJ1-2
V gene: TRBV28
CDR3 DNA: TGTGCCAGCAACGGGGTCGTCTACACCTTC
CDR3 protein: CASNGVVYTF

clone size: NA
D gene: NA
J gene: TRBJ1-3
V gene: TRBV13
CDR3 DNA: TGCGCCAGCATCTTCGGTTCCCGGTTTTCGGGAAACACCATATATTTT
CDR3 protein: CASIFGSRFSGNTIYF